This T cell receptor (beta chain) was found in a study of long-term antiretroviral therapy in people with HIV. Whole-study findings and limits: HIV repertoires covered narrower CDR3 length ranges than controls did.

V lost 0 bases, J lost 4 bases, and 10 bases lay in between. The length of the CDR3 is 15 residues. CDR1 is LGHNA, CDR2 YSLEER, per germline. Version v3.0 of the immunoSEQ assay ran at survey level. Using immunoSEQ multiplex PCR, the repertoire was profiled, and TCRdb retains in-frame clones only, with some absent. This repertoire shows about 39,000 clones, around 80% found once; its top ten account for roughly 6.6%. People in the study who had HIV all got their treatment in the United States. This clone was seen once. The antigen remains unidentified. The sequence was collected from a man younger than 35 with HIV. J is TRBJ2-1 and V is TRBV4-3; D not certain. The source was unsorted PBMCs, collected 0.6 years after starting antiretroviral therapy. CDR3 sequence: CASSQDPTPYNEQFF. In nucleotides, the CDR3 is TGCGCCAGCAGCCAAGATCCTACACCTTACAATGAGCAGTTCTTC.